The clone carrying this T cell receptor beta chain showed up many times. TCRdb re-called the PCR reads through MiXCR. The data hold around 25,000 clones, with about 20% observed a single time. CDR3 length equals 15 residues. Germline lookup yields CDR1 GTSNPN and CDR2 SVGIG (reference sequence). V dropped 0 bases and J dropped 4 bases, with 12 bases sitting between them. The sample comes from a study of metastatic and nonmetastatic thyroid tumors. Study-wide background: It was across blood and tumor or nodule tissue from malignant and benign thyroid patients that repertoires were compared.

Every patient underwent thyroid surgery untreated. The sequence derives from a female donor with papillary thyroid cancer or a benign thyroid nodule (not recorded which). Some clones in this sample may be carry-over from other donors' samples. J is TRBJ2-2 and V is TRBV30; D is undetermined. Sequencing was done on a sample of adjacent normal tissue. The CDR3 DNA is TGTGCCTGGAGTGTCGACTCATCGGGCACCGGGGAGCTGTTTTTT. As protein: CAWSVDSSGTGELFF.